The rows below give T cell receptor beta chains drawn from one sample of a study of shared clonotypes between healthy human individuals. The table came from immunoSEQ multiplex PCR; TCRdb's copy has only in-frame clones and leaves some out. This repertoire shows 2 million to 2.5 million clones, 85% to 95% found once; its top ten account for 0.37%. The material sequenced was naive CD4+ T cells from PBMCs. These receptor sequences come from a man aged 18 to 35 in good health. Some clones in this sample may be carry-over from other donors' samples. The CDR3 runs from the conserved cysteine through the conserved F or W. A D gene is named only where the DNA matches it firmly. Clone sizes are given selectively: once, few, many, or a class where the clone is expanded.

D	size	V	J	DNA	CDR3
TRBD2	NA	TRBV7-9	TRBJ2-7	TGTGCCAGCAGCTCAGCGGGAGTTAACTCCTACGAGCAGTACTTC	CASSSAGVNSYEQYF
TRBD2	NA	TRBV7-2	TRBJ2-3	TGTGCCAGCAGCCAAAAGCGTATAGCGGGAGTTGGGACAGATACGCAGTATTTT	CASSQKRIAGVGTDTQYF
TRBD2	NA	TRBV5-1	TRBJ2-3	TGCGCCAGCAGCTTCGGGCGGGAGAGGACAGATACGCAGTATTTT	CASSFGRERTDTQYF
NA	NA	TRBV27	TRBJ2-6	TGTGCCAGCAGTCCCAAGAACTGGCTACAAAGTCGGGCCAACGTCCTGACTTTC	CASSPKNWLQSRANVLTF
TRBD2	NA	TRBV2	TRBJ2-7	TGTGCCAGCAGTGAAAGTAGCGGGAGCTCCTACGAGCAGTACTTC	CASSESSGSSYEQYF
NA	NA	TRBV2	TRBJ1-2	TGTGCCAGCAGTTCCGGGACCCCCTACCCGAACTATGGCTACACCTTC	CASSSGTPYPNYGYTF
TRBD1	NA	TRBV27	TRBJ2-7	TGTGCCAGCAGATTATTCGGACAGGGTCAAGGGACCAGTGAGTACTTC	CASRLFGQGQGTSEYF
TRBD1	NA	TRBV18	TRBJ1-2	TGTGCCAGCTCACAAAACGCACTTGGGACAGATTTTTATGGCTACACCTTC	CASSQNALGTDFYGYTF
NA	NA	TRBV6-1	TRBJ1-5	TGTGCCAGCAGGGGTGACAGCGGCAATCAGCCCCAGCATTTT	CASRGDSGNQPQHF
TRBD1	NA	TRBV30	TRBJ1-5	TGTGCCTGGACAATTGGGACAGGGGTAAATCAGCCCCAGCATTTT	CAWTIGTGVNQPQHF
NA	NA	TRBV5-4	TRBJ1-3	TGTGCCAGCAGCTTGAGTGATTATGGAAACACCATATATTTT	CASSLSDYGNTIYF
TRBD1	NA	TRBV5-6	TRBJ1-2	TGTGCCAGCAGCTTGGAACAGGGGAATGGCTACACCTTC	CASSLEQGNGYTF
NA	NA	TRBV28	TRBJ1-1	TGTGCCAGCACCCCTGGGATGGCAACCAAAGCTTTCTTT	CASTPGMATKAFF
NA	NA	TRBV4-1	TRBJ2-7	TGCGCCAGCAGCCGCAGTCTAGTTCTGAGCTCCTACGAGCAGTACTTC	CASSRSLVLSSYEQYF
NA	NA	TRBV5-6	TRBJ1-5	TGTGCCAGCAGCTTGGATTCGCGGGAAAATCAGCCCCAGCATTTT	CASSLDSRENQPQHF
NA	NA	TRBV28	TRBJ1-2	TGTGCCAGCAGTTTCTACGGTGGCTACACCTTC	CASSFYGGYTF
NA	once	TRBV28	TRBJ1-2	TGTGCCAGCAGTCTTGGGCCCACTTTGGTGGGCTACACCTTC	CASSLGPTLVGYTF
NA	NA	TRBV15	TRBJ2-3	TGTGCCACCAGCAGAGATCGGGACGGCAGCACAGATACGCAGTATTTT	CATSRDRDGSTDTQYF
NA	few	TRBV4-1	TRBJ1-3	TGCGCCAGCAGCCAATTTGCGGCAGTTGCATCTGGAAACACCATATATTTT	CASSQFAAVASGNTIYF
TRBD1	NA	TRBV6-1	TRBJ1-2	TGTGCCAGCAGTCGAAGGGACAGCTCCTATGGCTACACCTTC	CASSRRDSSYGYTF
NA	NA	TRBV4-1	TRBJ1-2	TGCGCCAGCAGCCAAGCTAGGACAGCCTACTATGGCTACACCTTC	CASSQARTAYYGYTF
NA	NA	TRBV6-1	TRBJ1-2	TGTGCCAGTAGTTGGAGCTATGGCTACACCTTC	CASSWSYGYTF
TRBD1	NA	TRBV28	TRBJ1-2	TGTGCCAGCAGGACAGGGGTTTATGGCTACACCTTC	CASRTGVYGYTF
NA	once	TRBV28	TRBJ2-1	TGTGCCAGCACCCACCCCCGTAGGGCAATTAATGAGCAGTTCTTC	CASTHPRRAINEQFF
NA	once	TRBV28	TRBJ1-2	TGTGCCAGCAGTTCATCCCACAGGTTAGCCTATGGCTACACCTTC	CASSSSHRLAYGYTF
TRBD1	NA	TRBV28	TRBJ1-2	TGTGCCAGCAGTCCTCGGGACAGCAACTATGGCTACACCTTC	CASSPRDSNYGYTF
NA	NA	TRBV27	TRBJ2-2	TGTGCCAGCAGTATTACCAACACCGGGGAGCTGTTTTTT	CASSITNTGELFF
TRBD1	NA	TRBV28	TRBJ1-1	TGTGCCAGCAGTTCCCCAGGGGGAAAAAACACTGAAGCTTTCTTT	CASSSPGGKNTEAFF
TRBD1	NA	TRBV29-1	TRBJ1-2	TGCAGCGCCTCATTGTTCGACAGGGGGTATGGCTACACCTTC	CSASLFDRGYGYTF
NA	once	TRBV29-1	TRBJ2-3	TGCAGCGTCCAAGGGAGCACAGATACGCAGTATTTT	CSVQGSTDTQYF
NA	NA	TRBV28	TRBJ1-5	TGTGCCAGCAGTTTATGGAGGGTGTTGGGCAATCAGCCCCAGCATTTT	CASSLWRVLGNQPQHF
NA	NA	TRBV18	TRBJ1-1	TGTGCCAGCTCACCACGACTGACGAACACTGAAGCTTTCTTT	CASSPRLTNTEAFF
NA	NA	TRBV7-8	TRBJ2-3	TGTGCCAGCAGACAGAAGGGGGGGGCCCGCACAGATACGCAGTATTTT	CASRQKGGARTDTQYF
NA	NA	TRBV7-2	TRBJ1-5	TGTGCCAGCAGCTCACAGGGTTCCAATCAGCCCCAGCATTTT	CASSSQGSNQPQHF
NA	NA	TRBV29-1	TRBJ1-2	TGCAGCGTTGAGGGGGGATACTATGGCTACACCTTC	CSVEGGYYGYTF
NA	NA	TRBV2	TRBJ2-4	TGTGCCATTGCTAGCGAGACCAAAAACATTCAGTACTTC	CAIASETKNIQYF
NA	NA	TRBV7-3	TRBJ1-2	TGTGCCAGCAGCTTCGGGGTCCTCTATGGCTACACCTTC	CASSFGVLYGYTF
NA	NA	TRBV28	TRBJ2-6	TGTGCCAGCTACGGGGGGCCTTCTGGGGCCAACGTCCTGACTTTC	CASYGGPSGANVLTF
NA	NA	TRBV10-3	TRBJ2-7	TGTGCCATCAGTGAGTCGAGTAATGGGATCGGCGAGCAGTACTTC	CAISESSNGIGEQYF
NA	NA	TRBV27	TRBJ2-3	TGTGCCAGCAGCCCCAGGGCAGGGCGGGGTGGAACAGATACGCAGTATTTT	CASSPRAGRGGTDTQYF
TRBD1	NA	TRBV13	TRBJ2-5	TGTGCCAGCAGCTCGGGACAGGGGAAAGAGACCCAGTACTTC	CASSSGQGKETQYF
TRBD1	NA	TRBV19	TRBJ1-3	TGTGCCAGTAGTGCGACAGGGGGCCCTGGAAACACCATATATTTT	CASSATGGPGNTIYF
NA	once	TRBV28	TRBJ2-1	TGTGCCAGCAGCCTGGTCGGCTACAATGAGCAGTTCTTC	CASSLVGYNEQFF
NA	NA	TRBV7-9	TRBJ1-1	TGTGCCAGCAGCCGTGACAGCAACACTGAAGCTTTCTTT	CASSRDSNTEAFF
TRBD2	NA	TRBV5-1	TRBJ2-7	TGCGCCAGCAGCTCGGGACTAGCGGGAGGGCCGGGGGAGCAGTACTTC	CASSSGLAGGPGEQYF
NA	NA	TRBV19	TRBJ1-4	TGTGCCAGTAGCTCCAGTGAAAAACTGTTTTTT	CASSSSEKLFF
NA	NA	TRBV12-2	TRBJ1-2	TGTGCAAGTCGCTTAGGACGCAAAACAGGGGCCTATGGCTACACCTTC	CASRLGRKTGAYGYTF
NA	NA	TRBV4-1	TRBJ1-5	TGCGCCAGCAGCCAGACGCAGAACAATCAGCCCCAGCATTTT	CASSQTQNNQPQHF
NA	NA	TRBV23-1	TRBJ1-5	TGCGCCAGGGGAACCAAAAAGGGGCCCCAGCATTTT	CARGTKKGPQHF
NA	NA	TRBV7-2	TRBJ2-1	TGTGCCAGCAGCGCGACTCAGGGGAGGGGATACAATGAGCAGTTCTTC	CASSATQGRGYNEQFF
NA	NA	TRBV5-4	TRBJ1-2	TGTGCCAGCAGCCTTGGGGCCACAGGGCTGAGGGACTATGGCTACACCTTC	CASSLGATGLRDYGYTF
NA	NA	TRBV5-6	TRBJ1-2	TGTGCCAGCAGCTTGGGTGTCAGGCTTGGATATGGCTACACCTTC	CASSLGVRLGYGYTF
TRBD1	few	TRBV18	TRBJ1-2	TGTGCCAGCTCACCGATTGGACAGGGCGACTATGGCTACACCTTC	CASSPIGQGDYGYTF
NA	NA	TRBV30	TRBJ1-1	TGTGCCTGGAGGGAGAGAGTCTCTGAAGCTTTCTTT	CAWRERVSEAFF
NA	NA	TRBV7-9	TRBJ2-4	TGTGCCAGCAGCCCTAGGCAGGCCAAAAACATTCAGTACTTC	CASSPRQAKNIQYF
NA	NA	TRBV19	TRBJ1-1	TGTGCCAGTAGTATGAGGTTGGGGAGCACTGAAGCTTTCTTT	CASSMRLGSTEAFF